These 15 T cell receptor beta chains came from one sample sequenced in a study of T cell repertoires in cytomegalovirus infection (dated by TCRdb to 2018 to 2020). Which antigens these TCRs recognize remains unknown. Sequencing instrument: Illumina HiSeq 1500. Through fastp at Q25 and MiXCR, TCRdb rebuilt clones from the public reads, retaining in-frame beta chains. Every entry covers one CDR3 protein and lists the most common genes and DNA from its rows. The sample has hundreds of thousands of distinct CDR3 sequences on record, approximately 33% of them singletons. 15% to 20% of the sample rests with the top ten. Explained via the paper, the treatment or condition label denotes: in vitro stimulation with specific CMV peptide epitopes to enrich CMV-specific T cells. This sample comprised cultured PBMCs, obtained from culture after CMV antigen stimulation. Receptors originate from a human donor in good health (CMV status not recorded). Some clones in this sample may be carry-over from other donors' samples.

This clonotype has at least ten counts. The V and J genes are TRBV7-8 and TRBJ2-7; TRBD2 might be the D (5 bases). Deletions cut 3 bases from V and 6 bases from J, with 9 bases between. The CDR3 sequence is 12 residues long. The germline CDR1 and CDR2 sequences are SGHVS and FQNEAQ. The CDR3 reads CASSLGETEQYF. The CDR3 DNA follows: TGTGCCAGCAGCTTGGGAGAGACCGAGCAGTACTTC.

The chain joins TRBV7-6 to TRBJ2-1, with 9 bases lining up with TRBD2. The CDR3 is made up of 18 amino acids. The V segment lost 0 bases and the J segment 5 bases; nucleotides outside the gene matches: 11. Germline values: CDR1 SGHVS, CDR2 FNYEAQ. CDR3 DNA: TGTGCCAGCAGCTTAGCGTCGGTACTAGCGGGTACACACAATGAGCAGTTCTTC. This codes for CASSLASVLAGTHNEQFF.

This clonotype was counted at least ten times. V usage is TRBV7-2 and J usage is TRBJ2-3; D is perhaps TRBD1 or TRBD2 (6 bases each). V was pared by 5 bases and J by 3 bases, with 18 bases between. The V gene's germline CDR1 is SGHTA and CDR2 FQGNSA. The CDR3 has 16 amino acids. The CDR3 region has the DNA TGTGCCAGCAGCCCCCCGGTGGGGGGCGGGACAGATACGCAGTATTTT. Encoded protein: CASSPPVGGGTDTQYF.

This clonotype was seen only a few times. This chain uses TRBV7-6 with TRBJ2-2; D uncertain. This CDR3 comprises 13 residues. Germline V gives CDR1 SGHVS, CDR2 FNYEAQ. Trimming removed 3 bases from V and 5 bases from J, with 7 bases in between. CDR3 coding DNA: TGTGCCAGCAGCTTTAAGAGGACCGGGGAGCTGTTTTTT. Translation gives CASSFKRTGELFF.

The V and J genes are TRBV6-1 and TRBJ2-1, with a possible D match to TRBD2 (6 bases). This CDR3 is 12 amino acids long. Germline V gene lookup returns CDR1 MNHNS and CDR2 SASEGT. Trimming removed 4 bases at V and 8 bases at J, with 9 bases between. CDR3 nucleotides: TGTGCCAGCAGTGCTACTAGCCATGAGCAGTTCTTC. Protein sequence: CASSATSHEQFF.

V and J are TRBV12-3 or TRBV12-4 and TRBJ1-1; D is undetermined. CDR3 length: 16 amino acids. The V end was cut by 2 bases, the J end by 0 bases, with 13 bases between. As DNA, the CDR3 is TGTGCCAGCAGTTTACTAGGTAACACCATGAACACTGAAGCTTTCTTT. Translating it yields CASSLLGNTMNTEAFF.

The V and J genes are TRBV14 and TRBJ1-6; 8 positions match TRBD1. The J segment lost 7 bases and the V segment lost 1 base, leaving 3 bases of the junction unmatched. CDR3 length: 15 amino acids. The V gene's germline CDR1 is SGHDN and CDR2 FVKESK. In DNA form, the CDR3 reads TGTGCCAGCAGCCAAGGACAGGGGTTAAATTCACCCCTCCACTTT. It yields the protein CASSQGQGLNSPLHF.

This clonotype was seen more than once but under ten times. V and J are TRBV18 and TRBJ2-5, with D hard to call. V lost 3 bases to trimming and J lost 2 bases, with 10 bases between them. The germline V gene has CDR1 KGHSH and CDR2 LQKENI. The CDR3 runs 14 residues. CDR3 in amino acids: CASSPNSVQETQYF. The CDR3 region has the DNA TGTGCCAGCTCACCGAATTCAGTACAAGAGACCCAGTACTTC. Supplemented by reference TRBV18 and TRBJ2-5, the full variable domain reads NAGVMQNPRHLVRRRGQEARLRCSPMKGHSHVYWYRQLPEEGLKFMVYLQKENIIDESGMPKERFSAEFPKEGPSILRIQQVVRGDSAAYFCASSPNSVQETQYFGPGTRLLVL.

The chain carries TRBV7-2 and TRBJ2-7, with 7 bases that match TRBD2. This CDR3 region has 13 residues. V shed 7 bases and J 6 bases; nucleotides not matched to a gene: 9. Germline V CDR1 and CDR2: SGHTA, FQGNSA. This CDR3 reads CASTQIGRGEQYF. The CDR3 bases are TGTGCCAGCACCCAGATTGGGAGGGGCGAGCAGTACTTC. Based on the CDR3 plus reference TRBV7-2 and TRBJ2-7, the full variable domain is GAGVSQSPSNKVTEKGKDVELRCDPISGHTALYWYRQSLGQGLEFLIYFQGNSAPDKSGLPSDRFSAERTGGSVSTLTIQRTQQEDSAVYLCASTQIGRGEQYFGPGTRLTVT.

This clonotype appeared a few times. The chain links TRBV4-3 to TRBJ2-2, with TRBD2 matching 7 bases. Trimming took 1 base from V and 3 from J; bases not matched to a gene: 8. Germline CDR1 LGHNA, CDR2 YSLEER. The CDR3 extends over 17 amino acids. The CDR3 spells CASSQAPSGTDTGELFF. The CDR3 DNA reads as TGCGCCAGCAGCCAAGCCCCCAGCGGGACGGACACCGGGGAGCTGTTTTTT.

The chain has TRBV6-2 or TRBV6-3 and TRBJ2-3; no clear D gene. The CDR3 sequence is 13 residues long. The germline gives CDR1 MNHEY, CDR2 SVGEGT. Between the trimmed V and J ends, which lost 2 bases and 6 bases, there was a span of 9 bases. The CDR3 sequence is CASSYLMRDTQYF. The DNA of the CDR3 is TGTGCCAGCAGTTACCTCATGCGGGATACGCAGTATTTT.

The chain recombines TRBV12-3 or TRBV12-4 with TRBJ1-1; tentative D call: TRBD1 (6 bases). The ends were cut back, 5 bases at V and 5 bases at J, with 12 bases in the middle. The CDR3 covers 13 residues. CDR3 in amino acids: CASSLRGRTEAFF. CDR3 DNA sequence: TGTGCCAGCAGTCTCAGGGGTCGAACTGAAGCTTTCTTT.

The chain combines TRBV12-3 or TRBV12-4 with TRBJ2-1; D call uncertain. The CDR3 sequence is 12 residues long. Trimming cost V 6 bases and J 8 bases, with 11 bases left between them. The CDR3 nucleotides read TGTGCCAGCAGCCTAGAAAGTCATGAGCAGTTCTTC. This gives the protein CASSLESHEQFF.

This chain's CDR3 is CAWSPGTDKNIQYF. Written as DNA, the CDR3 is TGTGCCTGGAGTCCCGGGACAGACAAAAACATTCAGTACTTC. The chain has TRBV30 and TRBJ2-4; 7 bases match TRBD1. CDR3 size: 14 residues. The trim removed 2 bases at V and 3 bases at J, leaving 4 bases unmatched. Germline assignment: CDR1 GTSNPN and CDR2 SVGIG (reference sequence).

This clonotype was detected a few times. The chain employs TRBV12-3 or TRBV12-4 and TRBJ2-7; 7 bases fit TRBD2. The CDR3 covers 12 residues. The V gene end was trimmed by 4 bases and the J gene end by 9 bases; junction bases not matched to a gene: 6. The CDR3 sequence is CASSSTSVGQYF. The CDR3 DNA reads TGTGCCAGCAGTTCAACTAGCGTCGGGCAGTACTTC.